A selection of T cell receptor beta chains follows, all from one sample in a study of blood T cell repertoires in COVID-19. Profiling relied on immunoSEQ multiplex PCR, and the TCRdb table lists in-frame clones only, not all of them. This table has a few hundred thousand clones, more than 85% appearing once. Source material: PBMCs or T cells enriched from blood (not recorded which). Every receptor here comes from a woman aged 25 to 39 who had recovered from COVID-19. Each CDR3 is given with its conserved first and last residue. The D gene is left open where the match is weak. Size is stated for part of the rows, as once, few or many counts, or as a class when the clone is expanded.

>.|17|TRBJ2-7|TRBV4-2|TRBD2
CASSQDQSSGSSYEQYF
TGTGCCAGCAGCCAAGATCAGAGTAGCGGGAGCTCCTACGAGCAGTACTTC
>.|15|TRBJ1-2|TRBV6-1|.
CASSEALQGFSRYTF
TGTGCCAGCAGTGAAGCGCTCCAGGGGTTTTCGCGCTACACCTTC
>.|14|TRBJ2-1|TRBV10-3|TRBD2
CAISGGGTYNEQFF
TGTGCCATCAGTGGGGGGGGAACTTACAATGAGCAGTTCTTC
>once|14|TRBJ1-6|TRBV28|.
CASSLPGGNSPLHF
TGTGCCAGCAGTTTACCGGGGGGGAATTCACCCCTCCACTTT
>.|13|TRBJ2-7|TRBV25-1|.
CASSQGKGYEQYF
TGTGCCAGCAGTCAGGGGAAGGGCTACGAGCAGTACTTC
>.|14|TRBJ2-1|TRBV7-2|.
CASSTPSVYNEQFF
TGTGCCAGCAGCACTCCTAGCGTATACAATGAGCAGTTCTTC
>.|14|TRBJ1-2|TRBV6-1|.
CASSEIGVFYGYTF
TGTGCCAGCAGTGAAATCGGGGTGTTCTATGGCTACACCTTC
>.|15|TRBJ1-3|TRBV2|.
CASRRLLHSGNTIYF
TGTGCCTCCCGCAGGCTCCTCCACTCTGGAAACACCATATATTTT
>.|14|TRBJ2-1|TRBV28|TRBD1
CASSPHRGNNEQFF
TGTGCCAGCAGTCCGCACAGGGGAAACAATGAGCAGTTCTTC
>.|14|TRBJ2-7|TRBV18|TRBD1
CASSPGTASYEQYF
TGTGCCAGCTCACCGGGGACAGCCTCCTACGAGCAGTACTTC
>.|15|TRBJ2-1|TRBV7-2|TRBD2
CASSLATSGKNEQFF
TGTGCCAGCAGCTTAGCGACTAGCGGGAAGAATGAGCAGTTCTTC
>.|14|TRBJ2-7|TRBV5-6|TRBD1
CASSIGQGPYEQYF
TGTGCCAGCAGCATAGGACAGGGACCCTACGAGCAGTACTTC
>.|16|TRBJ2-7|TRBV5-1|TRBD2
CASRPRLAGATYEQYF
TGCGCCAGCAGACCTAGACTAGCGGGCGCGACCTACGAGCAGTACTTC
>.|17|TRBJ2-1|TRBV7-2|TRBD2
CASRRTSVASSYNEQFF
TGTGCCAGCAGGAGGACTAGCGTCGCAAGCTCCTACAATGAGCAGTTCTTC
>.|15|TRBJ2-5|TRBV6-2/TRBV6-3|TRBD2
CASSYAGLVRVTQYF
TGTGCCAGCAGTTACGCCGGACTAGTCCGTGTGACCCAGTACTTC
>.|15|TRBJ1-2|TRBV28|TRBD1
CASSLGTGGNYGYTF
TGTGCCAGCAGTCTCGGGACAGGGGGTAACTATGGCTACACCTTC
>.|15|TRBJ2-5|TRBV7-3|TRBD2
CASSPGWEGGETQYF
TGTGCCAGCAGCCCGGGGTGGGAGGGAGGAGAGACCCAGTACTTC
>.|13|TRBJ2-7|TRBV4-3|.
CASSRGQTYEQYF
TGCGCCAGCAGCCGCGGACAGACCTACGAGCAGTACTTC
>.|14|TRBJ1-1|TRBV6-2/TRBV6-3|.
CASSYNRVGTEAFF
TGTGCCAGCAGTTATAACAGGGTGGGCACTGAAGCTTTCTTT
>.|18|TRBJ2-7|TRBV13|TRBD2
CASSPRLAENGMSGEQYF
TGTGCCAGCAGCCCTCGACTAGCGGAAAACGGTATGTCGGGCGAGCAGTACTTC
>.|14|TRBJ2-2|TRBV15|.
CATSSETGDGELFF
TGTGCCACCAGCAGCGAAACGGGGGACGGGGAGCTGTTTTTT
>.|15|TRBJ2-1|TRBV7-9|.
CASSLGRGSYNEQFF
TGTGCCAGCAGCCTTGGACGGGGGTCCTACAATGAGCAGTTCTTC
>.|11|TRBJ1-2|TRBV21-1|.
CASRGQCGYTF
TGTGCCAGCAGAGGACAGTGCGGCTACACCTTC
>.|16|TRBJ1-6|TRBV27|TRBD1
CASSRQGGRGNSPLHF
TGTGCCAGCAGCAGACAGGGGGGCAGGGGAAATTCACCCCTCCACTTT
>.|16|TRBJ2-3|TRBV24-1|TRBD1
CATSDLTGGFLDTQYF
TGTGCCACCAGTGATCTGACAGGGGGATTTTTAGATACGCAGTATTTT
>.|15|TRBJ2-7|TRBV28|TRBD1
CASSLGRGLFYEQYF
TGTGCCAGCAGTTTGGGCAGGGGGTTATTCTACGAGCAGTACTTC
>.|15|TRBJ1-5|TRBV2|TRBD1
CASRAGTGVSQPQHF
TGTGCCAGCAGAGCCGGGACAGGGGTAAGTCAGCCCCAGCATTTT
>.|14|TRBJ1-3|TRBV7-2|TRBD1
CASSPQGAGNTIYF
TGTGCCAGCAGCCCACAGGGGGCTGGAAACACCATATATTTT
>.|12|TRBJ1-1|TRBV10-3|.
CAISEIGDEAFF
TGTGCCATCAGTGAGATAGGGGATGAAGCTTTCTTT
>.|18|TRBJ1-6|TRBV6-2/TRBV6-3|.
CASSYSPREESYNSPLHF
TGTGCCAGCAGTTACTCGCCTCGGGAGGAGTCCTATAATTCACCCCTCCACTTT
>.|12|TRBJ1-5|TRBV5-4|TRBD1
CASSSRGRPQHF
TGTGCCAGCAGCTCAAGGGGGCGGCCCCAGCATTTT
>.|13|TRBJ2-7|TRBV7-9|.
CASSAAASYEQYF
TGTGCCAGCAGCGCAGCAGCGTCCTACGAGCAGTACTTC
>.|18|TRBJ2-7|TRBV7-8|TRBD2
CASSISGTSGSRRYEQYF
TGTGCCAGCAGCATCTCCGGGACTAGCGGGAGTAGGAGGTACGAGCAGTACTTC